This TCR beta chain was observed in a study of OX40 agonist ivuxolimab in advanced cancers. Broader study findings: Antigen specificity remained undetermined for the expanded peripheral T cells.

Using immunoSEQ multiplex PCR, the repertoire was profiled, and TCRdb retains in-frame clones only, with some absent. The data hold tens of thousands of clones, with roughly 91% observed a single time. It was autoimmune disease history or systemic immunosuppression that excluded patients. Sampled blood was obtained at baseline, cycle 4 day 1, and cycle 7 day 1. This CDR3 region has 11 residues. The germline V gene has CDR1 MGHDK and CDR2 SYGVNS. Trimming left V 4 bases short and J 9 bases short, with 10 bases between. In regard to this clone: Its antigen is currently unknown.

This specimen consisted of CD4+ or CD8+ T cells sorted from blood, obtained in a trial of the OX40 agonist ivuxolimab. This TCR was sampled from an adult with an advanced solid tumor such as melanoma, head and neck, liver or kidney cancer. V usage is TRBV25-1 and J usage is TRBJ2-7, with D tentatively TRBD1 or TRBD2 (5 bases each). The CDR3 loop is CASSGGAAQYF. The CDR3 bases are TGTGCCAGCAGTGGAGGGGCGGCGCAGTACTTC.